This record covers a single T cell receptor beta chain. Antigen unknown. Clones were sequenced by immunoSEQ multiplex PCR, and TCRdb holds only the in-frame ones, with some missing. The data contain around 500,000 clones, about 89% of them singletons. The entry originates in a study of Ad26.COV2.S vaccination and SARS-CoV-2 variants. Overall study results and limits: Reports say spike-specific CD8+ and CD4+ T cell responses covered substantial breadth after vaccination.

Treatment denoted: some 19 received Ad26.COV2.S at low or high dose, single or two shots; roughly 5 received placebo; per-sample allocation not given. Specimen acquisition occurred on day 63 following the initial vaccine or placebo injection. The CDR3 has 16 residues. Between the trimmed V and J ends, which lost 2 bases and 0 bases, there was a span of 13 bases. In germline, CDR1 is LGHDT, CDR2 YNNKEL (reference sequence). Sample: peripheral blood, taken in a trial of Ad26.COV2.S vaccine versus placebo. The chain recombines TRBV3-1 (or the pseudogene TRBV3-2) with TRBJ1-1; no clear D. The TCR was taken from a person between 18 and 59 years old who received the Ad26.COV2.S COVID-19 vaccine or a placebo. CDR3 coding DNA: TGTGCCAGCAGCCAATTAGGTGGTCCTATGAACACTGAAGCTTTCTTT. Translated: CASSQLGGPMNTEAFF.